Listed below are T cell receptor beta chains from one sample, sequenced in a study of blood T cell repertoires in COVID-19. The repertoire was sequenced with immunoSEQ multiplex PCR; TCRdb's copy has only in-frame clones and lacks some. The sample has over 25,000 clones, around 93% seen once; the top ten hold roughly 9.5%. The sample taken for sequencing was peripheral blood. These receptors came from a human donor with active COVID-19. The donor label of this sample is uncertain. Both conserved end residues are part of each CDR3. D genes are given only for firm matches. Clone size is shown for a subset of rows, as once, few, many or a class of expanded clone.

DNA: TGTGCGAGGGACAGGCGAGGAGGGAAACTGTTTTTT
CDR3: CARDRRGGKLFF
D: TRBD1
size: .
V: TRBV30
length: 12
J: TRBJ1-4

DNA: TGTGCCAGCAGGGTGGGGGCGAACACTGAAGCTTTCTTT
CDR3: CASRVGANTEAFF
D: .
size: .
V: TRBV7-2
length: 13
J: TRBJ1-1

DNA: TGTGCCAGCAGCTTAAGAGGTGTGACCGGAGCTCGACATGAGCAGTTCTTC
CDR3: CASSLRGVTGARHEQFF
D: .
size: .
V: TRBV7-8
length: 17
J: TRBJ2-1

DNA: TGTGCCAGCAGCGTCCGGACAGGGGTGGGCACTGAAGCTTTCTTT
CDR3: CASSVRTGVGTEAFF
D: TRBD1
size: .
V: TRBV9
length: 15
J: TRBJ1-1

DNA: TGCGCCAGCAGCTTAAAGGCGGGGCCTACTGCCGAGCAGTACTTC
CDR3: CASSLKAGPTAEQYF
D: .
size: .
V: TRBV5-1
length: 15
J: TRBJ2-7

DNA: TGTGCCAGCATCGGGGAGGGGACCCAGTACTTC
CDR3: CASIGEGTQYF
D: TRBD2
size: .
V: TRBV27
length: 11
J: TRBJ2-5

DNA: TGTGCCAGCAGTGAACGGGAGAGGTACGAGCAGTACTTC
CDR3: CASSERERYEQYF
D: .
size: .
V: TRBV2
length: 13
J: TRBJ2-7

DNA: TGTGCCAGCAGAGGGAGACAGGGGGCGTACGAGCAGTACTTC
CDR3: CASRGRQGAYEQYF
D: TRBD1
size: once
V: TRBV2
length: 14
J: TRBJ2-7

DNA: TGTGCCAGCAGCTCCTATACAGGGAGCGATGAGCAGTTCTTC
CDR3: CASSSYTGSDEQFF
D: .
size: .
V: TRBV7-2
length: 14
J: TRBJ2-1

DNA: TGCGCCAGCAGCCATTCACAGGGGCTTGGCGATACGCAGTATTTT
CDR3: CASSHSQGLGDTQYF
D: TRBD1
size: once
V: TRBV4-3
length: 15
J: TRBJ2-3

DNA: TGTGCCAGCACCCTACAGGGGGGGGATGAAAAACTGTTTTTT
CDR3: CASTLQGGDEKLFF
D: TRBD1
size: once
V: TRBV7-9
length: 14
J: TRBJ1-4

DNA: TGCAGCGTTGAGGGCAGGGTTAACTATGGCTACACCTTC
CDR3: CSVEGRVNYGYTF
D: .
size: .
V: TRBV29-1
length: 13
J: TRBJ1-2

DNA: TGTGCCAGCAGTGATTTGAGAGGCATCAACTATGGCTACACCTTC
CDR3: CASSDLRGINYGYTF
D: .
size: .
V: TRBV2
length: 15
J: TRBJ1-2

DNA: TGTGCCAGCAGCAAAGAGGGGCCCGGTACAGGGCTAAGTGAAAAACTGTTTTTT
CDR3: CASSKEGPGTGLSEKLFF
D: .
size: .
V: TRBV21-1
length: 18
J: TRBJ1-4

DNA: TGCAGCGCCTCGGGGGGAGACGGGTACGAGCAGTACTTC
CDR3: CSASGGDGYEQYF
D: TRBD2
size: .
V: TRBV29-1
length: 13
J: TRBJ2-7

DNA: TGCGCCAGCAGCCTAGCGGGGGGACTCACAGATACGCAGTATTTT
CDR3: CASSLAGGLTDTQYF
D: TRBD2
size: .
V: TRBV10-2
length: 15
J: TRBJ2-3

DNA: TGTGCCAGCAGCTTACAGGGGGCAGGAAGCAATCAGCCCCAGCATTTT
CDR3: CASSLQGAGSNQPQHF
D: TRBD1
size: .
V: TRBV7-8
length: 16
J: TRBJ1-5

DNA: TGTGCCAGCAGCTACGGGACAGGGGGAAATGAGCAGTACTTC
CDR3: CASSYGTGGNEQYF
D: TRBD1
size: .
V: TRBV7-3
length: 14
J: TRBJ2-7

DNA: TGCGCCAGCAGCTTCGGCGGGGGTGCCTGGAATGAGCAGTTCTTC
CDR3: CASSFGGGAWNEQFF
D: TRBD2
size: .
V: TRBV5-1
length: 15
J: TRBJ2-1

DNA: TGTGCCAGCAGCACCGGACTACTCACAGATACGCAGTATTTT
CDR3: CASSTGLLTDTQYF
D: .
size: .
V: TRBV3-1/TRBV3-2
length: 14
J: TRBJ2-3

DNA: TGTGCCAGCAGCTCTATGGGACTAGGGAGTACGCAGTATTTT
CDR3: CASSSMGLGSTQYF
D: TRBD2
size: .
V: TRBV7-3
length: 14
J: TRBJ2-3

DNA: TGCGCCAGCAGCCAAGCGCCAGCGGGGGGTTACGAGCAGTACTTC
CDR3: CASSQAPAGGYEQYF
D: TRBD2
size: .
V: TRBV4-3
length: 15
J: TRBJ2-7

DNA: TGTGCCAGCAGGGGGGACAGCCGTAATTCACCCCTCCACTTT
CDR3: CASRGDSRNSPLHF
D: TRBD1
size: .
V: TRBV6-5
length: 14
J: TRBJ1-6

DNA: TGTGCCAGCAGATCCACAGGGTTTGATTCCCCCTACGAGCAGTACTTC
CDR3: CASRSTGFDSPYEQYF
D: .
size: once
V: TRBV28
length: 16
J: TRBJ2-7

DNA: TGTGCCAGCAGCTTATTTGCGGGAGAGGATGAGCAGTTCTTC
CDR3: CASSLFAGEDEQFF
D: TRBD2
size: .
V: TRBV7-6
length: 14
J: TRBJ2-1

DNA: TGTGCCACCAGCAGAGGGAGCTCTGGAAACACCATATATTTT
CDR3: CATSRGSSGNTIYF
D: .
size: .
V: TRBV15
length: 14
J: TRBJ1-3

DNA: TGTGCCACCAGTGATTTGAAACTTGGGCAGTATTTT
CDR3: CATSDLKLGQYF
D: .
size: .
V: TRBV24-1
length: 12
J: TRBJ2-3

DNA: TGTGCTAGTGGTTTCTTCTTGAGCGGGGACACCGGGGAGCTGTTTTTT
CDR3: CASGFFLSGDTGELFF
D: TRBD2
size: .
V: TRBV12-5
length: 16
J: TRBJ2-2

DNA: TGTGCCAGCAGCCAAGGAGACAGACCGAACTATGGCTACACCTTC
CDR3: CASSQGDRPNYGYTF
D: .
size: .
V: TRBV4-2
length: 15
J: TRBJ1-2

DNA: TGCGCCAGCAGCCAAGATCTTACTAGCGGGGGGACAGATACGCAGTATTTT
CDR3: CASSQDLTSGGTDTQYF
D: TRBD2
size: .
V: TRBV4-1
length: 17
J: TRBJ2-3

DNA: TGCAGTGCTAGTGGCGGGGGCGGGGCTGAGCAGTTCTTC
CDR3: CSASGGGGAEQFF
D: .
size: .
V: TRBV20-1
length: 13
J: TRBJ2-1

DNA: TGCGCCAGCAGCCAAGATCCGGGACTATATACCGGGGAGCTGTTTTTT
CDR3: CASSQDPGLYTGELFF
D: TRBD2
size: .
V: TRBV4-1
length: 16
J: TRBJ2-2

DNA: TGTGCCAGCAGGCGACAGGAGATCTCCTACAATGAGCAGTTCTTC
CDR3: CASRRQEISYNEQFF
D: .
size: .
V: TRBV7-9
length: 15
J: TRBJ2-1

DNA: TGTGCCATCGAGCTCGGGGTAAGGAACTATGGCTACACCTTC
CDR3: CAIELGVRNYGYTF
D: .
size: .
V: TRBV2
length: 14
J: TRBJ1-2

DNA: TGTGCCAGCAGCAAAGGAGGGTCGAACACTGAAGCTTTCTTT
CDR3: CASSKGGSNTEAFF
D: .
size: .
V: TRBV6-2/TRBV6-3
length: 14
J: TRBJ1-1

DNA: TGTGCCAGCAGCCCGGGAGGGATCTACAATGAGCAGTTCTTC
CDR3: CASSPGGIYNEQFF
D: TRBD2
size: .
V: TRBV7-6
length: 14
J: TRBJ2-1

DNA: TGCGCCAGCAGCCCCGACAGTGCAACTAATGAAAAACTGTTTTTT
CDR3: CASSPDSATNEKLFF
D: .
size: .
V: TRBV5-1
length: 15
J: TRBJ1-4

DNA: TGTGCCAGCATCGGGCTAGCGGGGAACACCGGGGAGCTGTTTTTT
CDR3: CASIGLAGNTGELFF
D: TRBD2
size: .
V: TRBV28
length: 15
J: TRBJ2-2

DNA: TGTGCCAGCAGCGTCCTAGCGGGAGGCTACAATGAGCAGTTCTTC
CDR3: CASSVLAGGYNEQFF
D: TRBD2
size: few
V: TRBV9
length: 15
J: TRBJ2-1

DNA: TGCGCCAGCAGCCAAGCAGGGGCATTGCGCGAAAAACTGTTTTTT
CDR3: CASSQAGALREKLFF
D: .
size: .
V: TRBV4-1
length: 15
J: TRBJ1-4